This is a list of T cell receptor beta chains from one sample in a study of blood T cells in healthy people across ages. TCRdb processed the 5' RACE reads anew with MiXCR; each CDR3 protein has one entry. The sample has 1.5 million to 1.9 million distinct CDR3 sequences, approximately 39% seen once. The sample comprised blood. These receptors came from a woman aged 18-35 years in good health. Both conserved end residues are part of each CDR3. The order of the fields is CDR3 protein, CDR3 DNA, clone size, V gene, J gene, D gene. The D gene is left open where the match is weak. Part of the rows lack a size; the others show once, few, many or a class for expanded clones.

CDR3: CASSYPGGNQPQHF
DNA: TGTGCCAGCAGTTACCCAGGGGGCAATCAGCCCCAGCATTTT
size: NA
V: TRBV6-2/TRBV6-3
J: TRBJ1-5
D: NA

CDR3: CASSLARADYEPQHF
DNA: TGTGCCAGCAGCTTAGCGAGGGCGGATTATGAGCCCCAGCATTTT
size: few
V: TRBV7-2
J: TRBJ1-5
D: NA

CDR3: CSITTGSNQPQHF
DNA: TGCAGCATTACTACAGGGAGCAATCAGCCCCAGCATTTT
size: few
V: TRBV29-1
J: TRBJ1-5
D: NA

CDR3: CASSVSSGASYEQYF
DNA: TGTGCCAGCAGTGTAAGTAGCGGGGCCTCCTACGAGCAGTACTTC
size: few
V: TRBV25-1
J: TRBJ2-7
D: TRBD2

CDR3: CASSLGLGSYEQFF
DNA: TGTGCCAGCAGCTTAGGGCTGGGCTCCTACGAGCAGTTCTTC
size: NA
V: TRBV7-2
J: TRBJ2-1
D: NA

CDR3: CASSLPQGRDTTDTQYF
DNA: TGTGCCAGCAGCTTACCCCAAGGCCGGGACACCACAGATACGCAGTATTTT
size: NA
V: TRBV7-2
J: TRBJ2-3
D: NA

CDR3: CSARAFNPTGHEETQYF
DNA: TGCAGTGCTAGAGCCTTCAACCCCACAGGGCACGAAGAGACCCAGTACTTC
size: NA
V: TRBV20-1
J: TRBJ2-5
D: NA

CDR3: CASSSSGESYGYTF
DNA: TGTGCCAGCAGTTCCTCCGGGGAGAGCTATGGCTACACCTTC
size: NA
V: TRBV5-6
J: TRBJ1-2
D: NA

CDR3: CSATPGSKTEQYF
DNA: TGCAGTGCCACTCCGGGATCTAAAACGGAGCAGTACTTC
size: NA
V: TRBV20-1
J: TRBJ2-7
D: NA

CDR3: CSVDLSGTGANVLTF
DNA: TGCAGCGTTGATCTGTCAGGGACTGGGGCCAACGTCCTGACTTTC
size: few
V: TRBV29-1
J: TRBJ2-6
D: NA

CDR3: CATSRGTEFYGYTF
DNA: TGTGCCACCAGCAGGGGGACAGAGTTCTATGGCTACACCTTC
size: few
V: TRBV15
J: TRBJ1-2
D: TRBD1

CDR3: CASSLVSDTDTQYF
DNA: TGTGCCAGCAGTCTAGTATCGGACACAGATACGCAGTATTTT
size: NA
V: TRBV27
J: TRBJ2-3
D: NA

CDR3: CASSLGFGVETQYF
DNA: TGTGCCAGCAGTCTGGGTTTCGGGGTCGAGACCCAGTACTTC
size: few
V: TRBV27
J: TRBJ2-5
D: NA

CDR3: CASSPALAGVHNEQFF
DNA: TGTGCCAGCAGCCCTGCCCTAGCGGGAGTCCACAATGAGCAGTTCTTC
size: NA
V: TRBV28
J: TRBJ2-1
D: TRBD2

CDR3: CASSQDGLAGDTQYF
DNA: TGTGCCAGCAGCCAAGATGGTCTAGCAGGGGATACGCAGTATTTT
size: few
V: TRBV3-1
J: TRBJ2-3
D: NA

CDR3: CASSYRHVNSPLHF
DNA: TGTGCCAGCAGTTACCGGCATGTTAATTCACCCCTCCACTTT
size: few
V: TRBV6-5
J: TRBJ1-6
D: NA

CDR3: CASSLGRTGPGSGNTIYF
DNA: TGTGCCAGCAGCTTAGGACGAACAGGGCCTGGCTCTGGAAACACCATATATTTT
size: NA
V: TRBV11-2
J: TRBJ1-3
D: NA

CDR3: CASSQDWGHNQPQHF
DNA: TGCGCCAGCAGCCAAGATTGGGGCCACAATCAGCCCCAGCATTTT
size: NA
V: TRBV4-1
J: TRBJ1-5
D: NA

CDR3: CAISGTSGAIDTDTQYF
DNA: TGTGCCATCTCGGGGACTAGCGGGGCGATAGACACAGATACGCAGTATTTT
size: NA
V: TRBV10-3
J: TRBJ2-3
D: TRBD2

CDR3: CSAIQLRLGQSEQFF
DNA: TGCAGTGCTATTCAACTAAGACTAGGTCAGAGTGAGCAGTTCTTC
size: NA
V: TRBV20-1
J: TRBJ2-1
D: NA

CDR3: CASSKSTAPSGFF
DNA: TGTGCCAGCAGCAAGTCGACAGCCCCGAGTGGGTTCTTC
size: NA
V: TRBV7-9
J: TRBJ2-1
D: NA

CDR3: CASSFGGVVEQFF
DNA: TGTGCCAGCAGTTTTGGGGGAGTGGTTGAGCAGTTCTTC
size: few
V: TRBV12-3/TRBV12-4
J: TRBJ2-1
D: NA

CDR3: CASSTSRPYNEQFF
DNA: TGTGCCAGCAGCACGAGCCGACCCTACAATGAGCAGTTCTTC
size: NA
V: TRBV6-5
J: TRBJ2-1
D: NA

CDR3: CASSVLRAGGDEQYF
DNA: TGTGCCAGCAGTGTACTCCGTGCGGGGGGCGATGAGCAGTACTTC
size: NA
V: TRBV12-3/TRBV12-4
J: TRBJ2-5
D: TRBD2

CDR3: CASSYRPLSSGAFYEQYF
DNA: TGTGCCAGCAGTTACCGCCCTCTTTCTAGCGGGGCCTTCTACGAGCAGTACTTC
size: few
V: TRBV6-2/TRBV6-3
J: TRBJ2-7
D: TRBD2

CDR3: CSVEGIAASYNEQYF
DNA: TGCAGCGTTGAAGGTATCGCGGCGTCCTACAATGAGCAGTACTTC
size: few
V: TRBV29-1
J: TRBJ2-7
D: NA

CDR3: CASSYVLSGLAGDYFGQYF
DNA: TGTGCCAGCAGTTACGTCCTTTCTGGACTAGCGGGAGACTACTTTGGGCAGTACTTC
size: NA
V: TRBV6-2/TRBV6-3
J: TRBJ2-4
D: TRBD2

CDR3: CVSSDSAGGYEQYF
DNA: TGTGTCAGCAGTGATTCAGCGGGAGGCTACGAGCAGTACTTC
size: NA
V: TRBV28
J: TRBJ2-7
D: TRBD2

CDR3: CASSPSPSDYGYTF
DNA: TGTGCCAGCTCACCATCCCCCAGCGACTATGGCTACACCTTC
size: few
V: TRBV18
J: TRBJ1-2
D: NA

CDR3: CASSLEGIGLNNEQFF
DNA: TGCGCCAGCAGCTTGGAGGGTATCGGGTTAAACAATGAGCAGTTCTTC
size: NA
V: TRBV5-1
J: TRBJ2-1
D: NA

CDR3: CASSMTATNEKLFF
DNA: TGTGCCAGCAGCATGACAGCAACTAATGAAAAACTGTTTTTT
size: few
V: TRBV7-6
J: TRBJ1-4
D: NA

CDR3: CASSPEVVGEQYF
DNA: TGTGCCAGCTCACCAGAAGTCGTGGGGGAGCAGTACTTC
size: once
V: TRBV18
J: TRBJ2-5
D: NA

CDR3: CSARSGNSYEQYF
DNA: TGCAGTGCTAGGAGCGGGAACTCCTACGAGCAGTACTTC
size: NA
V: TRBV20-1
J: TRBJ2-7
D: TRBD2

CDR3: CASSGTLSGANEQFF
DNA: TGTGCCAGCAGTGGGACCCTCTCAGGGGCGAATGAGCAGTTCTTC
size: many
V: TRBV9
J: TRBJ2-1
D: NA

CDR3: CASSEAGSGAKNIQYF
DNA: TGCGCCAGCAGCGAGGCGGGGTCGGGGGCCAAAAACATTCAGTACTTC
size: NA
V: TRBV5-1
J: TRBJ2-4
D: NA

CDR3: CASSISGSTSYEQYF
DNA: TGTGCCAGCAGCATTAGCGGCTCCACCTCCTACGAGCAGTACTTC
size: NA
V: TRBV5-4
J: TRBJ2-7
D: NA

CDR3: CASSFGQGARPLHF
DNA: TGTGCCAGCAGTTTTGGCCAGGGGGCAAGGCCCCTCCACTTT
size: NA
V: TRBV12-3/TRBV12-4
J: TRBJ1-6
D: TRBD1

CDR3: CASSLVPNLGRTEAFF
DNA: TGTGCCAGCAGCTTAGTCCCCAATCTGGGTCGGACTGAAGCTTTCTTT
size: NA
V: TRBV7-8
J: TRBJ1-1
D: NA

CDR3: CASSSSGLKQYF
DNA: TGTGCCAGCAGTTCCTCAGGGTTGAAGCAGTACTTC
size: NA
V: TRBV12-3/TRBV12-4
J: TRBJ2-5
D: NA

CDR3: CASSVRLAGAFDTQYF
DNA: TGTGCCAGCAGCGTGCGACTAGCGGGGGCCTTCGATACGCAGTATTTT
size: few
V: TRBV7-2
J: TRBJ2-3
D: TRBD2

CDR3: CASSYVLPEKLFF
DNA: TGTGCCAGCAGTTATGTCTTGCCTGAAAAACTGTTTTTT
size: NA
V: TRBV6-2/TRBV6-3
J: TRBJ1-4
D: NA

CDR3: CSGRGGADYGYTF
DNA: TGCAGTGGCCGGGGGGGCGCAGACTATGGCTACACCTTC
size: few
V: TRBV20-1
J: TRBJ1-2
D: NA

CDR3: CASSLQPTDTQYF
DNA: TGTGCCAGCAGCTTGCAGCCCACAGATACGCAGTATTTT
size: few
V: TRBV13
J: TRBJ2-3
D: NA

CDR3: CATSDSRGPPIYNEQFF
DNA: TGTGCCACCAGTGACTCCCGGGGGCCTCCCATTTACAATGAGCAGTTCTTC
size: NA
V: TRBV24-1
J: TRBJ2-1
D: NA

CDR3: CAISLKNTWGTGELFF
DNA: TGTGCCATCAGCTTAAAGAACACGTGGGGCACCGGGGAGCTGTTTTTT
size: NA
V: TRBV11-2
J: TRBJ2-2
D: NA

CDR3: CASRAGGKVITFF
DNA: TGTGCCAGCAGGGCCGGAGGGAAGGTGATAACTTTCTTT
size: NA
V: TRBV4-2
J: TRBJ1-1
D: NA

CDR3: CSVGASGGVNNEQYF
DNA: TGCAGCGTTGGCGCTAGCGGGGGGGTTAACAATGAGCAGTACTTC
size: NA
V: TRBV29-1
J: TRBJ2-7
D: TRBD2

CDR3: CASSYNSWGEQYF
DNA: TGTGCCAGCAGTTACAACTCGTGGGGTGAGCAGTACTTC
size: NA
V: TRBV6-2/TRBV6-3
J: TRBJ2-5
D: NA

CDR3: CSVQSHGGYYGYTF
DNA: TGCAGCGTTCAAAGTCATGGGGGTTACTATGGCTACACCTTC
size: NA
V: TRBV29-1
J: TRBJ1-2
D: NA

CDR3: CASSVGVGNEQFF
DNA: TGTGCCAGCAGTGTAGGGGTGGGGAATGAGCAGTTCTTC
size: NA
V: TRBV27
J: TRBJ2-1
D: NA

CDR3: CASRRGDSWYNEQYF
DNA: TGTGCCAGCAGGCGGGGGGACTCTTGGTACAATGAGCAGTACTTC
size: NA
V: TRBV5-5
J: TRBJ2-5
D: TRBD2

CDR3: CASSQGVGFGYTF
DNA: TGTGCCAGCAGCCAAGGGGTGGGTTTTGGCTACACCTTC
size: NA
V: TRBV14
J: TRBJ1-2
D: NA

CDR3: CASSQSGKTNYGYTF
DNA: TGTGCCAGCAGCCAATCAGGGAAAACTAACTATGGCTACACCTTC
size: few
V: TRBV12-3/TRBV12-4
J: TRBJ1-2
D: NA

CDR3: CASGLGVTDYGYTF
DNA: TGTGCCAGCGGCTTAGGTGTGACCGACTATGGCTACACCTTC
size: NA
V: TRBV7-9
J: TRBJ1-2
D: NA